This T cell receptor beta chain originates from a study of blood T cell repertoires in COVID-19. Study-level background: COVID-19 samples collected from the United States, Italy and Spain covered acute and convalescent phases. T cells, B-cell-depleted T cells, or PBMCs supplied cDNA or gDNA.

With regard to this clone: The sample contains more than one DNA sequence encoding this CDR3.

Authors' processing steps: The assay estimated nucleated cells by amplifying reference gene primers. The data were produced by immunoSEQ multiplex PCR, yet TCRdb's version contains in-frame clones alone and is incomplete. V, J and clone size derive from that table, while D and trimming were established from the DNA sequence. The table lists over 150,000 clones, approximately 84% of them singletons. The sequence was collected from a man aged 18 to 29 with active or convalescent COVID-19. The sample comprised peripheral blood.

CDR3 in amino acids: CASSQDRRGYEQYF. The CDR3 DNA reads as TGCGCCAGCAGCCAAGATCGTCGGGGATACGAGCAGTACTTC. The V and J genes are TRBV4-1 and TRBJ2-7; D possibly corresponds to TRBD2 (5 bases). The V gene's germline CDR1 is MGHRA and CDR2 YSYEKL. The ends were cut back, 0 bases at V and 4 bases at J, with 10 bases in the middle. CDR3 size: 14 residues.